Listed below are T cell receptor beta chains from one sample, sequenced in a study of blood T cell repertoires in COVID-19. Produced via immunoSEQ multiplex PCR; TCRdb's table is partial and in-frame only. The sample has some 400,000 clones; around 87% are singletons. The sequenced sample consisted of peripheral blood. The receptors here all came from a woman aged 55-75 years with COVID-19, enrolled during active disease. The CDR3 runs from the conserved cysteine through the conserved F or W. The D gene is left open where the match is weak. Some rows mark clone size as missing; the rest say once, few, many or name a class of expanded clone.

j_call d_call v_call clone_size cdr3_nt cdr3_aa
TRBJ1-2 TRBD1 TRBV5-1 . TGCGCCAGCAGTTTCCTGGACAGGCCTCTCTATGGCTACACCTTC CASSFLDRPLYGYTF
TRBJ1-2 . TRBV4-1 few TGCGCCAGCAGCCAAGGGGCAGCCTCGACCTTCGGCTACACCTTC CASSQGAASTFGYTF
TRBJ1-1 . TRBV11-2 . TGTGCCAGCAGGGATCCTACGACAGGGAACACTGAAGCTTTCTTT CASRDPTTGNTEAFF
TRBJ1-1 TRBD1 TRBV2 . TGTGCCAGCAGTCGACAGGGGGGACGCACTGAAGCTTTCTTT CASSRQGGRTEAFF
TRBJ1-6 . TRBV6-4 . TGTGCCAGCAGTGCGGACAGCAATGCTGATAATTCACCCCTCCACTTT CASSADSNADNSPLHF
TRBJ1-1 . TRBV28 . TGTGCCAGCAGTACCCGGGATTACACTGAAGCTTTCTTT CASSTRDYTEAFF
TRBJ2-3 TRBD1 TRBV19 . TGTGCCAGCACCACGGGACAGGGCACAGATACGCAGTATTTT CASTTGQGTDTQYF
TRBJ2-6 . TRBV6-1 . TGTGCCAGCAGTGACGTGGCCTCTGGGGCCAACGTCCTGACTTTC CASSDVASGANVLTF
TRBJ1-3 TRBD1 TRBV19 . TGTGCCAGTAGTACCCGACAGGGAGCCTCTGGAAACACCATATATTTT CASSTRQGASGNTIYF
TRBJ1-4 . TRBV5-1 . TGCGCCAGCAGCTTTTCCCGGGCGGGGGTCAATGAAAAACTGTTTTTT CASSFSRAGVNEKLFF
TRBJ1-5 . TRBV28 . TGTGCCAGCAGTTTACCCCCCCCTGCGGAGCCCCAGCATTTT CASSLPPPAEPQHF
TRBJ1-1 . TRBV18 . TGTGCCAGCTCCCCTGACAGGCACGGTGAAGCTTTCTTT CASSPDRHGEAFF
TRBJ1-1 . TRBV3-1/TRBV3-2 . TGTGCCAGCAGCCCCCAAGGGGGCACTGAAGCTTTCTTT CASSPQGGTEAFF
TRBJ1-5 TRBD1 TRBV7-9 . TGTGCCAGCAGCTATACCAGGGGGCTTCAGCCCCAGCATTTT CASSYTRGLQPQHF
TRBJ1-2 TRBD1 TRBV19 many TGTGCCAGTAGTATCACGGGACAGGGTATACATGGCTACACCTTC CASSITGQGIHGYTF
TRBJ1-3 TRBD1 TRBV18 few TGTGCCAGCTCAGGACAGGGAAAAGGAAACACCATATATTTT CASSGQGKGNTIYF
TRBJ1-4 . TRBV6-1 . TGTGCCAGCAGTGAACCGGGGATGGGCCAGAAAAAACTGTTTTTT CASSEPGMGQKKLFF
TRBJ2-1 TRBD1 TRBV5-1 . TGCGCCAGCAGCCCTCGAAACAGGGGGCTGCTGGATGAGCAGTTCTTC CASSPRNRGLLDEQFF
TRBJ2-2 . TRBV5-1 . TGCGCCAGCAGCTTGGCCCTGTGGGCAAGGGGCGGGGAGCTGTTTTTT CASSLALWARGGELFF
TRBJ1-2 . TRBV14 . TGTGCCAGCAGCCCCCGAGGAGGGGTCAATGGCTACACCTTC CASSPRGGVNGYTF
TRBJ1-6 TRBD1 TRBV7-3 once TGTGCCAGCAGCTCCGGGGCAGGGGGCTGTAATTCACCCCTCCACTTT CASSSGAGGCNSPLHF
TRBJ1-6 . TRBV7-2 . TGTGCCAGCAGCTACGGGACTGATCTTTCACCCCTCCACTTT CASSYGTDLSPLHF
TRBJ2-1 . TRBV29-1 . TGCAGCGTTGAAACCCCTTCCGGAGACAATGAGCAGTTCTTC CSVETPSGDNEQFF
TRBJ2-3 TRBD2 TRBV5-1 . TGCGCCAGCAGCTTGGAGCGGGGGGGAGACCGCACAGATACGCAGTATTTT CASSLERGGDRTDTQYF
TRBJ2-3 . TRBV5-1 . TGCGCCAGCAGCGCTAGTATTTGGGCAGATACGCAGTATTTT CASSASIWADTQYF
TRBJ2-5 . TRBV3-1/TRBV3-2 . TGTGCCAGCAGCCTCAGTGGGGCTGAGACCCAGTACTTC CASSLSGAETQYF
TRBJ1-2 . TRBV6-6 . TGTGCCAGCAGTTCAAGTTCAGGGTTTCGCGGCTACACCTTC CASSSSSGFRGYTF
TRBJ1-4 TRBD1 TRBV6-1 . TGTGCCAGCAGTGTACAGGGGGCAGCAACTAATGAAAAACTGTTTTTT CASSVQGAATNEKLFF
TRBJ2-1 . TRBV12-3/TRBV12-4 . TGTGCCAGCAGTTTCGGCGGAAACAATGAGCAGTTCTTC CASSFGGNNEQFF
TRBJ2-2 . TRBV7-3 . TGTGCCAGCAGCTTAACGCCCGGCGGGGAGCTGTTTTTT CASSLTPGGELFF
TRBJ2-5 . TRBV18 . TGTGCCAGCTCACCGGGACTTCTCCAAGAGACCCAGTACTTC CASSPGLLQETQYF
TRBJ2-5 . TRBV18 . TGTGCCAGCTCACCAGGAGGGGCGGCACTGCAAGAGACCCAGTACTTC CASSPGGAALQETQYF
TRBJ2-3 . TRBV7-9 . TGTGCCAGCAGCTGGCAGGGTTCTAGCACAGATACGCAGTATTTT CASSWQGSSTDTQYF
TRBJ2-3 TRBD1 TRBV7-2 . TGTGCCAGCAGCTTAGACGCCGGACAGGCTTCCACGCAGTATTTT CASSLDAGQASTQYF
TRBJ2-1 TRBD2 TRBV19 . TGTGCCAGTAGGCAGCGGGGGAACAACAATGAGCAGTTCTTC CASRQRGNNNEQFF
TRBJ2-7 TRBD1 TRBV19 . TGTGCCAGTAGTATCAGGGCATCCGGGACAGGGCCCCCCTACGAGCAGTACTTC CASSIRASGTGPPYEQYF
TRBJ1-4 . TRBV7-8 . TGTGCCAGCAGCTTGGGCGTACGGGGTGAAAAACTGTTTTTT CASSLGVRGEKLFF
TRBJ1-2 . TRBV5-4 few TGTGCCAGCAGCTTGGCCAGGAGGGGCTACACCTTC CASSLARRGYTF
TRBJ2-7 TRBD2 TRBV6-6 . TGTGCCAGCAGTTATAAGGGCCTAGCGGGGTACGAGCAGTACTTC CASSYKGLAGYEQYF
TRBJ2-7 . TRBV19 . TGTGCCAGTAGTATAGGACAGAGCTACGAGCAGTACTTC CASSIGQSYEQYF
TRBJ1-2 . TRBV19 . TGTGCCAGTAGTACACGGACAGTGGGCTACACCTTC CASSTRTVGYTF
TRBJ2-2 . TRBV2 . TGTGCCACCTCGGATAGGAGGACCGGGGAGCTGTTTTTT CATSDRRTGELFF
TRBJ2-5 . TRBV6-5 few TGTGCCAGCAGTTACCGTGGACTGAGCAACACCCAGTACTTC CASSYRGLSNTQYF
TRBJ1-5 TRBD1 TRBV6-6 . TGTGCCAGCAGCCGACAGGGACCCCAGCATTTT CASSRQGPQHF
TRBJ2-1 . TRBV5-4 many TGTGCCAGCAGCTTTCCCGGACAGCAGAGTGAGCAGTTCTTC CASSFPGQQSEQFF
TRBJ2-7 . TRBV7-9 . TGTGCCAGCAGCCCCTTTCGGGGAACCTACGAGCAGTACTTC CASSPFRGTYEQYF
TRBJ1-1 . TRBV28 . TGTGCCAGCAGTTTGGTAGTAGTCCTGAACACTGAAGCTTTCTTT CASSLVVVLNTEAFF
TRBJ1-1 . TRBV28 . TGTGCCAGCAGTTCCCCTTTCGGAGGGGCTTTCTTT CASSSPFGGAFF
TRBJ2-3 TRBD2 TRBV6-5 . TGTGCCAGCAGTTACGGCGGGGGGCGCACAGATACGCAGTATTTT CASSYGGGRTDTQYF
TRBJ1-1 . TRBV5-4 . TGTGCCAGCAGCCCCCCAAGGGAGACTGAAGCTTTCTTT CASSPPRETEAFF
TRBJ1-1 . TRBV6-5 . TGTGCCAGCAGACCCGGGGGGAGAGCTGAAGCTTTCTTT CASRPGGRAEAFF
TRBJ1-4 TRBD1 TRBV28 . TGTGCCAGCAGTCCGACAGGGACAATAAGGGAAAAACTGTTTTTT CASSPTGTIREKLFF
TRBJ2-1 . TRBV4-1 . TGCGCCAGCAGCCGCACAGGGTACAATGAGCAGTTCTTC CASSRTGYNEQFF
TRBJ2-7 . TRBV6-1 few TGTGCCAGCAGTGATGGGGGCCTGAGCTCCTACGAGCAGTACTTC CASSDGGLSSYEQYF
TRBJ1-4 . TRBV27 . TGTGCCAGCAGTCCCCGGAACATGAGGAATGAAAAACTGTTTTTT CASSPRNMRNEKLFF